This entry concerns a single TCR beta chain. The sample originates from a study of technical replicates of blood from a few donors. Clones were sequenced by immunoSEQ multiplex PCR, and TCRdb holds only the in-frame ones, with some missing. In the table there are 95,000 to 100,000 clones, 90% to 97% of which are singletons. Trimming at V came to 1 base and at J to 8 bases, leaving 3 bases not matched to a gene. CDR1 SGHAT and CDR2 FQNNGV come from the germline V gene. The CDR3 is made up of 13 amino acids. The sequenced sample consisted of T cells isolated from PBMCs. The chain combines TRBV11-2 with TRBJ2-3; 7 positions match TRBD2. The receptor was isolated from a human donor in good health. The CDR3 sequence: CASSLGGLGTQYF. In DNA, the CDR3 is TGTGCCAGCAGCTTAGGAGGACTAGGTACGCAGTATTTT.